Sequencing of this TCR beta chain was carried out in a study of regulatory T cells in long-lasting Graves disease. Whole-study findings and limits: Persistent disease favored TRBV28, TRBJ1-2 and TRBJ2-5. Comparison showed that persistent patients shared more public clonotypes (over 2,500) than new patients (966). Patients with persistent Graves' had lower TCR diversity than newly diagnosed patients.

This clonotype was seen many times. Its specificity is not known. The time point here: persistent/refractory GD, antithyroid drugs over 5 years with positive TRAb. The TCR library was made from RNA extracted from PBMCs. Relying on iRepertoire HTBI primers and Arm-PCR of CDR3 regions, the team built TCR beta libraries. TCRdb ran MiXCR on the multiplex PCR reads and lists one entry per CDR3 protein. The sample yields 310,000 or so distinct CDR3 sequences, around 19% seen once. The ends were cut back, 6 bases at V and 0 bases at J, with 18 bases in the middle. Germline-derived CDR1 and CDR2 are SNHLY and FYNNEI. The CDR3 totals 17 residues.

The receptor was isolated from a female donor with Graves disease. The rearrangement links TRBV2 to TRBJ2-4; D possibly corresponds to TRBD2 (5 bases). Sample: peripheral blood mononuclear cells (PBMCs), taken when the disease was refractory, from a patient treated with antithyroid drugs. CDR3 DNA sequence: TGTGCCAGCAGGCCGGGATTTGACCTTATAGCCAAAAACATTCAGTACTTC. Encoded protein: CASRPGFDLIAKNIQYF.